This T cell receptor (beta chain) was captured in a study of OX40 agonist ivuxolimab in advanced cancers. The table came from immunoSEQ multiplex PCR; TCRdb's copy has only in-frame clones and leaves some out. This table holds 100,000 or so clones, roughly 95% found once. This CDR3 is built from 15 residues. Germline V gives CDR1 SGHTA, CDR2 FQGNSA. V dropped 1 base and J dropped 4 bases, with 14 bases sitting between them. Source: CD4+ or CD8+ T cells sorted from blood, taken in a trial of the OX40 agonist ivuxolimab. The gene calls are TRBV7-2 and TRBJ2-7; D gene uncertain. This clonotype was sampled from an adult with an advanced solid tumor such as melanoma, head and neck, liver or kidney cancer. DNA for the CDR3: TGTGCCAGCAGCTTAGTTCCGGACCACTCGTACGAGCAGTACTTC. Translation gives CASSLVPDHSYEQYF.